The 29 T cell receptor beta chains listed next were all sequenced from one sample in a study of read filtering for tumor transcriptome and immune sequencing. Molecular barcoded adaptors covering alpha/delta and beta/gamma chains were used on approximately 400 ng RNA. TCRdb called the reads again in MiXCR, with one record for every CDR3 protein. The table includes around 130,000 distinct CDR3 sequences, less than 15% detected once. Sequencing input: a population of CD138-negative cells sorted from bone marrow. These receptors were obtained from a donor at least 40 years old with multiple myeloma.

As to this clonotype: One base away lies a much larger clone, so this may be a sequencing read error. The V and J genes are TRBV29-1 and TRBJ2-1, with D perhaps TRBD1 or TRBD2 (5 bases each). There are 14 residues in the CDR3. CDR1 SQVTM and CDR2 ANQGSEA come from the germline V gene. The CDR3 loop reads CSVEGDHSYSEQFF. The CDR3 DNA follows: TGCAGCGTTGAAGGGGACCACTCCTACAGTGAGCAGTTCTTC.

This clonotype was seen many times. The gene calls are TRBV10-3 and TRBJ2-1; unclear D gene. V was shortened by 7 bases and J by 6 bases, with 10 bases between the two germline ends. CDR3 length: 12 residues. Per the germline V gene, CDR1 is ENHRY and CDR2 is SYGVKD. The CDR3 region is CAIMASRNEQFF. Here the CDR3 DNA reads TGTGCCATCATGGCCTCCCGCAATGAGCAGTTCTTC.

This clonotype was seen repeatedly, ten times or more. The CDR3 loop reads CASSRTGLVHDEQFF. CDR3 sequence (DNA): TGTGCCAGCAGCCGAACGGGACTAGTTCACGATGAGCAGTTCTTC. The chain couples TRBV7-3 to TRBJ2-1; 8 nucleotides agree with TRBD2. Germline V gene data show CDR1 as SGHTA and CDR2 as FQGTGA. CDR3 length: 15 residues. The V segment lost 5 bases and the J segment 8 bases; nucleotides outside the gene matches: 11.

Comment on this clonotype: This may stem from a read error, because a much larger clone lies one nucleotide away. The chain joins TRBV4-1 to TRBJ2-1; D is uncertain. The CDR3 has 14 residues. V dropped 6 bases and J dropped 5 bases, with 14 bases sitting between them. Germline CDR1 and CDR2: MGHRA and YSYEKL. CDR3 sequence (DNA): TGCGCCAGCAGTGCCCCCGTCAGAAACAATGAGCAGTTCTTC. Residues: CASSAPVRNNEQFF.

Ten or more counts support this clonotype. The chain couples TRBV10-2 to TRBJ2-1, with D possibly being TRBD2 (7 bases). CDR1 is WSHSY and CDR2 is SAAADI in the germline V gene. This CDR3 comprises 17 residues. With 3 bases removed from V and 3 bases from J, the gap between germline ends came to 18 bases. The CDR3 DNA sequence: TGCGCCAGCAGTGACCCCTCTGGGGGGGCCGTCTACAATGAGCAGTTCTTC. This encodes CASSDPSGGAVYNEQFF.

This clonotype was detected only once. A far larger clone is just one base off, so this is likely a read error. The chain joins TRBV6-2 or TRBV6-3 to TRBJ2-1, with 9 bases aligning to TRBD2. Germline-derived CDR1 and CDR2 are MNHEY and SVGEGT. CDR3 length: 14 residues. The CDR3 sequence: CASAGTSYPNEQLF. The CDR3 DNA reads as TGTGCCAGCGCCGGGACTAGCTATCCCAATGAGCAGCTCTTC.

This clonotype was detected many times. The chain uses TRBV20-1 and TRBJ2-5; perhaps TRBD2 as D (6 bases). V lost 0 bases to trimming and J lost 6 bases, with 11 bases between them. This CDR3 has 13 amino acids. CDR1 and CDR2 from the germline V gene are DFQATT and SNEGSKA (reference sequence). The CDR3 DNA reads as TGCAGTGCTAGAGATTTGCGGGAAAAGACCCAGTACTTC. Translation: CSARDLREKTQYF.

This clonotype was detected only a few times. It is likely a read error: a sequence one base away is far more abundant. The chain is built from TRBV7-9 and TRBJ2-1; no definite D call. CDR3 length equals 11 residues. Germline V lookup: CDR1 SEHNR, CDR2 FQNEAQ (reference sequence). Written as DNA, the CDR3 is TGTGCCAGCAGCTTAGGGGTTGAGCAGCTCTTC. Its protein product is CASSLGVEQLF.

This clonotype has at least ten counts. This chain connects TRBV7-2 to TRBJ2-7, with D unresolved. The CDR3 is made up of 12 amino acids. Germline V CDR1 and CDR2: SGHTA, FQGNSA. The germline V and J ends were trimmed by 3 bases and 3 bases, with 6 bases remaining between them. CDR3 amino acids: CASSLSYYEQYF. In nucleotides, the CDR3 is TGTGCCAGCAGCTTGTCCTACTACGAGCAGTACTTC.

Worth noting for this clonotype: This sequence may be a read error, since a much larger clone differs from it by one base. The CDR3 carries no conserved terminal phenylalanine or tryptophan, so it likely arises from a read error. The chain links TRBV4-1 to TRBJ2-1, with 8 bases aligning to TRBD2. CDR1 is MGHRA and CDR2 is YSYEKL in the germline V gene. The CDR3 totals 16 residues. CDR3 loop: CANSRLSGSSYNEQFS. The CDR3 region has the DNA TGTGCCAACAGCAGATTAAGCGGGAGCTCCTACAATGAGCAGTTCTCC.

This clonotype came up many times. The rearrangement links TRBV4-3 to TRBJ2-7; 9 bases line up with TRBD2. This CDR3 has 16 amino acids. V dropped 0 bases and J dropped 4; count of bases not matched to a gene: 7. The germline V gene encodes CDR1 LGHNA and CDR2 YSLEER. DNA of the CDR3: TGCGCCAGCAGCCAAGATCCGGTGCGGGAGGGGTACGAGCAGTACTTC. This translates into CASSQDPVREGYEQYF.

This clonotype showed up many times. The gene calls are TRBV30 and TRBJ1-6, with 9 bases identical to TRBD1. The trim removed 4 bases at V and 1 base at J, leaving 5 bases unmatched. The length of the CDR3 is 16 residues. The V gene's germline CDR1 is GTSNPN and CDR2 SVGIG (reference sequence). In DNA form, the CDR3 reads TGTGCCTGGAACCGGGACAGGGTTTCCTATAATTCACCCCTCCACTTT. It specifies CAWNRDRVSYNSPLHF.

This clonotype was counted ten times or more. The rearrangement links TRBV19 to TRBJ2-1, with 15 bases that match TRBD2. The CDR3 length is 18 residues. CDR1 is LNHDA, CDR2 SQIVND, per germline (reference sequence). V dropped 7 bases and J dropped 6; count of bases not matched to a gene: 13. The CDR3 DNA follows: TGTGCCAGTAATCCGGGACTAGCGGGAGGTTTATTCCCCAATGAGCAGTTCTTC. It yields the protein CASNPGLAGGLFPNEQFF.

This clonotype showed up many times. The genes are TRBV6-1 and TRBJ2-1, with 7 positions matching TRBD2. This CDR3 region has 14 residues. Unmatched junction bases numbered 2, after V lost 2 bases and J lost 4 bases. CDR1 and CDR2 (germline): MNHNS, SASEGT. DNA of the CDR3: TGTGCCAGCAGTGAACTAGCGGAGTACAATGAGCAGTTCTTC. Translating gives CASSELAEYNEQFF.

The chain recombines TRBV11-3 with TRBJ2-1; possible D gene TRBD2, 7 bases. Germline V gene lookup returns CDR1 SGHNT and CDR2 YENEEA. Trimming shortened V by 6 bases and J by 7 bases, and 19 bases separated the two germline ends. The CDR3 covers 15 residues. CDR3 nucleotide sequence: TGTGCCAGCAGAGGGGGGAGGGGTAGTTGGAATGAGCAGTTCTTC. It yields the protein CASRGGRGSWNEQFF.

This clonotype was recorded many times. V usage is TRBV2 and J usage is TRBJ2-1, with D unresolved. Germline values: CDR1 SNHLY, CDR2 FYNNEI. Trimming removed 6 bases from V and 0 bases from J, with 12 bases in between. The CDR3 length is 15 residues. CDR3 amino acids: CASRPSVSSYNEQFF. The CDR3 DNA is TGTGCCAGCAGACCCAGTGTGAGCTCCTACAATGAGCAGTTCTTC. Filled out from reference TRBV2 and TRBJ2-1, the complete variable domain reads EPEVTQTPSHQVTQMGQEVILRCVPISNHLYFYWYRQILGQKVEFLVSFYNNEISEKSEIFDDQFSVERPDGSNFTLKIRSTKLEDSAMYFCASRPSVSSYNEQFFGPGTRLTVL.

Comments on this clonotype: Without the conserved terminal phenylalanine or tryptophan, this CDR3 likely stems from a read error. The chain carries TRBV6-5 and TRBJ1-1; possible D gene TRBD1, 6 bases. V shed 9 bases and J shed 1 base, with 12 bases lying between them. This CDR3 is built from 13 residues. Germline V CDR1 and CDR2: MNHEY, SVGAGI. CDR3 nucleotides: TGTGCCAGTTACCCGACAGGGAACACTGAAGCTTTCTTA. It encodes CASYPTGNTEAFL.

Many counts were recorded for this clonotype. V gene TRBV5-1 combines with J gene TRBJ1-2; D possibly corresponds to TRBD1 (5 bases). The CDR3 length is 12 residues. Per the germline V gene, CDR1 is SGHRS and CDR2 is YFSETQ. Trimming took off 3 bases at V and 4 bases at J, with 7 bases between the two ends. CDR3: CASSWDGYGYTF. CDR3 bases: TGCGCCAGCAGCTGGGACGGCTATGGCTACACCTTC.

The table lists this clonotype with many counts. This chain uses TRBV10-3 with TRBJ2-5, with 8 bases matching TRBD1. The CDR3 is 14 residues long. The V segment lost 0 bases and the J segment 9 bases; nucleotides outside the gene matches: 6. CDR1 is ENHRY, CDR2 SYGVKD, per germline. For the CDR3, the DNA is TGTGCCATCAGTGAGTCCGACAGGGGAGCGGCCCAGTACTTC. Amino acids: CAISESDRGAAQYF.

This clonotype was recorded at least ten times. DNA of the CDR3: TGCAGTGCTAGCCGCCGGGACGGACGGATTACAGATACGCAGTATTTT. Its protein product is CSASRRDGRITDTQYF. The rearrangement uses TRBV20-1 and TRBJ2-3; the D gene could be TRBD1 or TRBD2 (5 bases each). Germline lookup yields CDR1 DFQATT and CDR2 SNEGSKA (reference sequence). The CDR3 length is 16 residues. V lost 3 bases to trimming and J lost 3 bases, with 19 bases between them.

At least ten counts were recorded for this clonotype. J is TRBJ2-5 and V is TRBV29-1; D is possibly TRBD1 (6 bases). Germline V gene lookup returns CDR1 SQVTM and CDR2 ANQGSEA. The ends were cut back, 8 bases at V and 5 bases at J, with 21 bases in the middle. The CDR3 consists of 14 residues. The CDR3 loop is CSYHDQGHRETQYF. Written as DNA, the CDR3 is TGCAGCTATCATGATCAGGGGCACAGGGAGACCCAGTACTTC. Filled out from reference TRBV29-1 and TRBJ2-5, the complete variable domain reads SAVISQKPSRDICQRGTSLTIQCQVDSQVTMMFWYRQQPGQSLTLIATANQGSEATYESGFVIDKFPISRPNLTFSTLTVSNMSPEDSSIYLCSYHDQGHRETQYFGPGTRLLVL.

This clonotype has more than one count but fewer than ten. A much larger clonotype is one base distant, so this may be a read error. The CDR3 coding sequence is TGTGCCAGCGGCTGGGGGGGGAGTACCGAGCAGTTCTTC. Its protein product is CASGWGGSTEQFF. The chain uses TRBV5-4 and TRBJ2-1, with TRBD2 identical over 7 bases. Unmatched junction bases numbered 11, after V lost 7 bases and J lost 10 bases. Germline V gene sequence: CDR1 SGHNT, CDR2 YYREEE (reference sequence). The CDR3 has 13 amino acids.

This clonotype was seen many times. V is TRBV7-3 and J is TRBJ2-5, with unresolved D. Trimming took off 1 base at V and 1 base at J, with 10 bases between the two ends. Germline V gene lookup returns CDR1 SGHTA and CDR2 FQGTGA. There are 15 residues in the CDR3. In DNA form, the CDR3 reads TGTGCCAGCAGCTTAATCTTTGGTACCCAAGAGACCCAGTACTTC. It codes for CASSLIFGTQETQYF.

This clonotype came up many times. The genes are TRBV20-1 and TRBJ2-5, with D unresolved. Germline CDR1 is DFQATT and CDR2 is SNEGSKA (reference sequence). V lost 1 base and J 0 bases, leaving 9 bases between the germline ends. The CDR3 spans 14 residues. CDR3 sequence reads: CSARVDWYQETQYF. The CDR3 nucleotides read TGCAGTGCTAGAGTTGATTGGTACCAAGAGACCCAGTACTTC.

This clonotype was seen repeatedly, ten times or more. This sequence joins TRBV10-3 and TRBJ2-7, with 8 bases that match TRBD1. CDR3 size: 16 residues. Germline assignment: CDR1 ENHRY and CDR2 SYGVKD. V lost 1 base, J lost 2 bases, and 7 bases stayed unmatched. The CDR3 nucleotides are TGTGCCATCAGTGAGTTGTGGCAGGGGGCAACCTACGAGCAGTACTTC. Translation: CAISELWQGATYEQYF.

There are many counts of this clonotype. The chain carries TRBV12-3 or TRBV12-4 and TRBJ1-5; D may be TRBD1 (5 bases). The CDR3 is 14 residues long. The V end was cut by 0 bases, the J end by 7 bases, with 10 bases between. CDR3 nucleotides: TGTGCCAGCAGTTTAGCGGGGCCTCACCAGCCCCAGCATTTT. Its protein is CASSLAGPHQPQHF.

This clonotype was observed at least ten times. The V gene is TRBV19, the J gene TRBJ2-7; TRBD1 aligns across 12 bases. Germline V gene sequence: CDR1 LNHDA, CDR2 SQIVND (reference sequence). The CDR3 has 16 amino acids. J was trimmed by 2 bases and V by 3 bases; bases with no gene match: 5. CDR3 in amino acids: CASSMGTGGPAYEQYF. The CDR3 DNA is TGTGCCAGTAGTATGGGGACAGGGGGCCCCGCCTACGAGCAGTACTTC.

This clonotype was counted ten times or more. The chain uses TRBV19 and TRBJ2-1; either TRBD1 or TRBD2 may fit D (5 bases each). From germline, CDR1 is LNHDA and CDR2 SQIVND (reference sequence). V was shortened by 3 bases and J by 12 bases, with 18 bases between the two germline ends. The CDR3 contains 14 residues. The CDR3 here is CASSMANRRSGQFF. The CDR3 nucleotides read TGTGCCAGTAGTATGGCTAACAGGAGGTCTGGGCAGTTCTTC. Using reference TRBV19 and TRBJ2-1 for the parts outside the CDR3, the full variable domain is DGGITQSPKYLFRKEGQNVTLSCEQNLNHDAMYWYRQDPGQGLRLIYYSQIVNDFQKGDIAEGYSVSREKKESFPLTVTSAQKNPTAFYLCASSMANRRSGQFFGPGTRLTVL.

This clonotype was detected many times. The rearrangement links TRBV9 to TRBJ1-5; no firm D call. With 0 bases removed from V and 2 bases from J, the gap between germline ends came to 9 bases. Germline CDR1 SGDLS, CDR2 YYNGEE. The CDR3 is 15 amino acids. CDR3 in DNA: TGTGCCAGCAGCGTAGGGGTGGGCGGCAATCAGCCCCAGCATTTT. This sequence encodes CASSVGVGGNQPQHF.